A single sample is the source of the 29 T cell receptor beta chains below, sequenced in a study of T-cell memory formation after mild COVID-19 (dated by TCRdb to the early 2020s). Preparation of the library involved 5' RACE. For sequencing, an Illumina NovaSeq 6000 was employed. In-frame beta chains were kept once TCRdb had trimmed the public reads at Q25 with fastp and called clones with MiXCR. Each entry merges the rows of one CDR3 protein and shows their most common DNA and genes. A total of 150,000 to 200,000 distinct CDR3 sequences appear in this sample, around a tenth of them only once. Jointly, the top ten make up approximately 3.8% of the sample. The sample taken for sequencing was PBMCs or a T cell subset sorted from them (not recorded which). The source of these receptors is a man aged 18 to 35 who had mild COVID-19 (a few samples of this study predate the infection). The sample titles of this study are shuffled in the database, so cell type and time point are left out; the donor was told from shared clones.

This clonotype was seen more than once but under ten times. The CDR3 reads CASSYRQPTDTQYF. For the CDR3, the DNA is TGTGCCAGCAGCTATCGACAGCCCACAGATACGCAGTATTTT. This chain uses TRBV7-3 with TRBJ2-3, with D possibly being TRBD1 (5 bases). The CDR3 sequence is 14 residues long. Germline lookup yields CDR1 SGHTA and CDR2 FQGTGA. V gave up 4 bases and J gave up 2 bases, with 10 bases separating them.

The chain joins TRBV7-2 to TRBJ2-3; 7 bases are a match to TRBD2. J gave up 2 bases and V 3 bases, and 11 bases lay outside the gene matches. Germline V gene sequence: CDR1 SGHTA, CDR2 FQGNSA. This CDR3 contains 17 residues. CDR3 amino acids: CASSFDLLAALTDTQYF. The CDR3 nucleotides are TGTGCCAGCAGCTTTGACCTGCTAGCGGCCCTCACAGATACGCAGTATTTT.

The CDR3 loop reads CASSPGGDSYEQYV. The CDR3 DNA reads as TGCGCCAGCAGCCCCGGGGGGGATAGCTACGAGCAGTACGTC. The chain has TRBV4-1 and TRBJ2-7; 8 bases match TRBD2. Germline V gives CDR1 MGHRA, CDR2 YSYEKL. V was clipped by 4 bases and J by 3 bases; unmatched bases: 5. The CDR3 covers 14 residues.

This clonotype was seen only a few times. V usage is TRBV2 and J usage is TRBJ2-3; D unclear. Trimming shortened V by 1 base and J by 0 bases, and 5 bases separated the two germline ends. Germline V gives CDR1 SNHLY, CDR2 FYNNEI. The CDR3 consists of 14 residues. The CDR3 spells CASSEGWSTDTQYF. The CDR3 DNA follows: TGTGCCAGCAGTGAAGGGTGGAGCACAGATACGCAGTATTTT.

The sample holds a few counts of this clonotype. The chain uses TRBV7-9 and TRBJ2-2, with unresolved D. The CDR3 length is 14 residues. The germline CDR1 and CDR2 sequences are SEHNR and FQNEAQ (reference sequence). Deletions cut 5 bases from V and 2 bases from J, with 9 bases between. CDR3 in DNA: TGTGCCAGCAGCGTACATGGAAACACCGGGGAGCTGTTTTTT. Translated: CASSVHGNTGELFF.

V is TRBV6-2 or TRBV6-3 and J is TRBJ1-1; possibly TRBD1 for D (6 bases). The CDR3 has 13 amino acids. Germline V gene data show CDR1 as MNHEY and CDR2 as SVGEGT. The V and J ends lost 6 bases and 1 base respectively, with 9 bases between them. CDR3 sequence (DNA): TGTGCCAGCAGGGCGGGACAGAACACTGAAGCTTTCTTT. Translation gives CASRAGQNTEAFF.

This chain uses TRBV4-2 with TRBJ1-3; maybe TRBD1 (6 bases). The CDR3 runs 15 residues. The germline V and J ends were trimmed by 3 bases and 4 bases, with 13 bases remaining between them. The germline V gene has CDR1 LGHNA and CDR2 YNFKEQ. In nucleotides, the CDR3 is TGTGCCAGCAGCCAGGAGGCAGGGGCAGGAAACACCATATATTTT. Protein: CASSQEAGAGNTIYF.

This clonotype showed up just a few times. As DNA, the CDR3 is TGTGCCAGCAGCCAAGAGGGCTATAATTCACCCCTCCACTTT. This translates into CASSQEGYNSPLHF. This sequence joins TRBV3-1 and TRBJ1-6, with D unresolved. V gave up 0 bases and J gave up 3 bases, with 3 bases separating them. This CDR3 is built from 14 residues. Germline CDR1 is LGHDT and CDR2 is YNNKEL (reference sequence).

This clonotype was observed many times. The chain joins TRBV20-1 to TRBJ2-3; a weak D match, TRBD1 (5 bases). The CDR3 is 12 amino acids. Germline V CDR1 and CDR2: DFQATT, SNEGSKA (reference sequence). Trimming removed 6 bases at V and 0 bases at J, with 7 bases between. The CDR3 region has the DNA TGCAGTGCCCGACAGAGCACAGATACGCAGTATTTT. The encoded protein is CSARQSTDTQYF.

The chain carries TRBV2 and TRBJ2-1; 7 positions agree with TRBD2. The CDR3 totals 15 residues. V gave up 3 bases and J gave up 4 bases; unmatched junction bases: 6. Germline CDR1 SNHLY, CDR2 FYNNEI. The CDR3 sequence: CASSDQRGLYNEQFF. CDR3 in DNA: TGTGCCAGCAGTGATCAGCGGGGCTTGTACAATGAGCAGTTCTTC.

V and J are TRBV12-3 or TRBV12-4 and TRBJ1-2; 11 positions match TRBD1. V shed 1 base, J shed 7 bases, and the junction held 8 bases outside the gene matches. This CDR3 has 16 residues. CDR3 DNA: TGTGCCAGCAGTTTAGGGAGGACAGGGGGCGGTCGTGGCTACACCTTC. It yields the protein CASSLGRTGGGRGYTF.

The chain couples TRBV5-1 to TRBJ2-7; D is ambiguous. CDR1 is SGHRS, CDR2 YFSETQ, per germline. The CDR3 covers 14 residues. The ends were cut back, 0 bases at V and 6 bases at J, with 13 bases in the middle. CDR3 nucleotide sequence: TGCGCCAGCAGCTTGGAACCAGGTGGTGGCGAGCAGTACTTC. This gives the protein CASSLEPGGGEQYF.

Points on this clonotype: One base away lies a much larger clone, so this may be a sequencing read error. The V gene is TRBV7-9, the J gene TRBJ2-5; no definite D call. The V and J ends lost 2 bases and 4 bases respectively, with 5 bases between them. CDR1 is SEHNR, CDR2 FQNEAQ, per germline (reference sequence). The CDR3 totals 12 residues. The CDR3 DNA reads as TGTGCCAGCAGCTTAAATCTAGAGACCCAGTACTTC. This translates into CASSLNLETQYF.

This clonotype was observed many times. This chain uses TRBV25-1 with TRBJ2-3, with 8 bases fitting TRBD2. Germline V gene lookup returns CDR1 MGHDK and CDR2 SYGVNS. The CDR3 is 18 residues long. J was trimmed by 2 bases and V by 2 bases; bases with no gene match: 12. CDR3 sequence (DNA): TGTGCCAGCAGTGAAGACCCCTTAGCGGGGATTTTCACAGATACGCAGTATTTT. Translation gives CASSEDPLAGIFTDTQYF.

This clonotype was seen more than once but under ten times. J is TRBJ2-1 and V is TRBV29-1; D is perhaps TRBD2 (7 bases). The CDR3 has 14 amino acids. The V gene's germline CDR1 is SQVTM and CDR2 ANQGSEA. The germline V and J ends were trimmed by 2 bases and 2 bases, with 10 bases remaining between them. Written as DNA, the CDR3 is TGCAGCGTTGAACGGGGGGCCACCTACAATGAGCAGTTCTTC. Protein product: CSVERGATYNEQFF.

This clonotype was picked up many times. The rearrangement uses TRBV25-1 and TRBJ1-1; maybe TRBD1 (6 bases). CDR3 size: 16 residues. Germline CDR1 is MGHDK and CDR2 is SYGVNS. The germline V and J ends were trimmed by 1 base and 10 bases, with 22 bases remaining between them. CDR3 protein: CASSESGSGDSTGAFF. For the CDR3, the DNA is TGTGCCAGCAGTGAATCAGGGTCAGGGGACTCAACGGGAGCTTTCTTT.

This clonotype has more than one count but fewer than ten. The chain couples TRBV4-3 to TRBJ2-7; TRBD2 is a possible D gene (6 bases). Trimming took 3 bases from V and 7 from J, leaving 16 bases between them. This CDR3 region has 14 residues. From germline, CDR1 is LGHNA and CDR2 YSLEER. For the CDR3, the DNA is TGCGCCAGCAGCCACGGAAAAGGGGCGGGGGAGCAGTACTTC. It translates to CASSHGKGAGEQYF.

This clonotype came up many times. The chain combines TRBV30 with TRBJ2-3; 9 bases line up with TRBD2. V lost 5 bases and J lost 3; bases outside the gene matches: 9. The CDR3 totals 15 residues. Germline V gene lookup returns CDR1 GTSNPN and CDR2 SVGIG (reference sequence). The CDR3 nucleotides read TGTGCCTGGGTCCCGGGCGGGGGGGAGACAGATACGCAGTATTTT. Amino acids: CAWVPGGGETDTQYF.

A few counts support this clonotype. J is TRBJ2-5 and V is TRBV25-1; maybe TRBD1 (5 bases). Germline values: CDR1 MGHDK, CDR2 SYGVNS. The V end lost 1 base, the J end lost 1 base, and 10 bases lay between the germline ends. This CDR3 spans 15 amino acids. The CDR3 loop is CASSESGRAQETQYF. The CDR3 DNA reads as TGTGCCAGCAGTGAATCCGGCAGGGCCCAAGAGACCCAGTACTTC.

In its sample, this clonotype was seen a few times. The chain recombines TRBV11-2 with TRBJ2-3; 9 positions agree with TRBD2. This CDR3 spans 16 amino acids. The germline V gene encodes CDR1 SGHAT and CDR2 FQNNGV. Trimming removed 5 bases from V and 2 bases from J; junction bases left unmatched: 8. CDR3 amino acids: CASSLRGGRDTDTQYF. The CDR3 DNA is TGTGCCAGCAGCCTGCGGGGGGGCCGAGACACAGATACGCAGTATTTT.

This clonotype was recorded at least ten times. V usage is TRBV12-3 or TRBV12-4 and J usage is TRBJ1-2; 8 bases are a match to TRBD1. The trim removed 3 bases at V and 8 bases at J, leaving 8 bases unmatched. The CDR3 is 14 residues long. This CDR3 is CASSFTQGAGGYTF. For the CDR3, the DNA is TGTGCCAGCAGTTTTACCCAGGGGGCTGGAGGCTACACCTTC.

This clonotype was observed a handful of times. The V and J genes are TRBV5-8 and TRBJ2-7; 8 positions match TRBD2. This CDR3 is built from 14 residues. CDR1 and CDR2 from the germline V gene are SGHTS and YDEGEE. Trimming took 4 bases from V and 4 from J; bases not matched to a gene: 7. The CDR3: CASSLERGRYEQYV. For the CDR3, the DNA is TGTGCCAGCAGCCTAGAGCGGGGGCGGTACGAGCAGTACGTC.

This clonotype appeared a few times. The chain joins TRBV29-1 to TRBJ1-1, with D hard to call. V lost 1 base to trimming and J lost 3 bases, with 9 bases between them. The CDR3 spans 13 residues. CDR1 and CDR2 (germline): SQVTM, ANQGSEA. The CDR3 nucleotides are TGCAGCGTTGAAGTCAATTTGGACACTGAAGCTTTCTTT. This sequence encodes CSVEVNLDTEAFF.

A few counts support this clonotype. The CDR3 DNA reads as TGTGCCATCAGTGAGAAGGGACCGACTTGGGAAGAGACCCAGTACTTC. It yields the protein CAISEKGPTWEETQYF. V is TRBV10-3 and J is TRBJ2-5; D may be TRBD1 or TRBD2 (5 bases each). V was pared by 2 bases and J by 3 bases, with 16 bases between. CDR3 size: 16 residues. Germline V gene sequence: CDR1 ENHRY, CDR2 SYGVKD.

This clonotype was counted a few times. CDR3 sequence: CASSAKGQANQPQHF. CDR3 sequence (DNA): TGTGCCAGCAGCGCAAAAGGACAGGCCAATCAGCCCCAGCATTTT. The chain links TRBV7-2 to TRBJ1-5; 7 bases map to TRBD1. Germline assignment: CDR1 SGHTA and CDR2 FQGNSA. The CDR3 contains 15 residues. Trimming at V came to 5 bases and at J to 3 bases, leaving 7 bases not matched to a gene.

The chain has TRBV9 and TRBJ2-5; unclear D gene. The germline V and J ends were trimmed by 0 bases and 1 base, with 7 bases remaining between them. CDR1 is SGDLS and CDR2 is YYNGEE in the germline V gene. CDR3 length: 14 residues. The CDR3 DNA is TGTGCCAGCAGCGTAGAGGCAGTCCAAGAGACCCAGTACTTC. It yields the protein CASSVEAVQETQYF.

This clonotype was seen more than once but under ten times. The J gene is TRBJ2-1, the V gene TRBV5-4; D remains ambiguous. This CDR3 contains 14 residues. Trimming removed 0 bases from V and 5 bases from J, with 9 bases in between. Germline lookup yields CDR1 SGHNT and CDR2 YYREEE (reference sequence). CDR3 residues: CASSLEGSNNEQFF. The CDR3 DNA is TGTGCCAGCAGCTTGGAGGGTTCAAACAATGAGCAGTTCTTC.

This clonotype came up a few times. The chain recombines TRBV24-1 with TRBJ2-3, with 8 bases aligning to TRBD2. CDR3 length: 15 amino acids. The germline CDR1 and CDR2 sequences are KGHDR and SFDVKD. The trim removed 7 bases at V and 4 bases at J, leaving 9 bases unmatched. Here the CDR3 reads CATSKGTRGSDTQYF. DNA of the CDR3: TGTGCCACCAGCAAAGGGACTAGGGGGTCAGATACGCAGTATTTT.

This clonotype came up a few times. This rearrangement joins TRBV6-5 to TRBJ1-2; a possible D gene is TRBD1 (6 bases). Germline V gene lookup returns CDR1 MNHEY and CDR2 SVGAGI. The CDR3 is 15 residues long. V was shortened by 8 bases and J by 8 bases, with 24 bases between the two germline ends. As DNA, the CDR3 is TGTGCCAGCCGCTTCGAGGGACAACAACCTGGGGGCTACACCTTC. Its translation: CASRFEGQQPGGYTF.